This T cell receptor (beta chain) was obtained from a study of OX40 agonist ivuxolimab in advanced cancers. Study at large: The mean age was roughly 60 years, ranging from about 20 to 79, with 65% to 85% of participants male. There were three patients with partial responses, one having hepatocellular carcinoma and two cutaneous melanoma.

Generated by immunoSEQ multiplex PCR, the TCRdb table keeps only in-frame clones and is missing some. The table has tens of thousands of clones, roughly 80% seen once. To note about this clone: What it recognizes is unknown.

Study-wide results and limits: With doses of 0.1 to 3.0 mg/kg, CD4+ and CD8+ blood T cells had undergone clonal expansion by week 6.

V was clipped by 3 bases and J by 10 bases, with 9 bases between them. This CDR3 has 12 residues. Germline CDR1 and CDR2: SEHNR and FQNEAQ (reference sequence). This TCR derives from an adult with an advanced solid tumor such as melanoma, head and neck, liver or kidney cancer. V and J are TRBV7-9 and TRBJ1-4, with D perhaps matching TRBD1 (5 bases). Sample: CD4+ or CD8+ T cells sorted from blood, taken in a trial of the OX40 agonist ivuxolimab. CDR3 amino acids: CASSLGQGKLFF. The CDR3 DNA reads as TGTGCCAGCAGCTTGGGGCAGGGAAAACTGTTTTTT.